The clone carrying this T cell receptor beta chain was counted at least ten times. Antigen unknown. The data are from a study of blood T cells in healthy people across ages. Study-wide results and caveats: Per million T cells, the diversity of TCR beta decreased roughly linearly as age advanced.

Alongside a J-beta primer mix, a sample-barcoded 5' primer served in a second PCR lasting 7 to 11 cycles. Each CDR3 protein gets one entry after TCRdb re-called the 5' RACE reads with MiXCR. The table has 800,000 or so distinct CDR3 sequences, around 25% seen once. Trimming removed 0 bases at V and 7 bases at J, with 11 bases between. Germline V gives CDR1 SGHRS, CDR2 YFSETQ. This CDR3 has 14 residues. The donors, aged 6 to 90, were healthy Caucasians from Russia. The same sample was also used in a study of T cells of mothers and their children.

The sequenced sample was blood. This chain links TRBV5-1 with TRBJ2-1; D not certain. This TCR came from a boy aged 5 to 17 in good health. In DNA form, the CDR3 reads TGCGCCAGCAGCTTGGGAGCAGCCCAGAATGAGCAGTTCTTC. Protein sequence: CASSLGAAQNEQFF.